This TCR beta chain was observed in a study of blood T cells in healthy people across ages. It was with a sample-barcoded 5' primer and a J-beta primer mix that a second PCR of roughly 7 to 12 cycles was run. Each CDR3 protein is one row after TCRdb ran MiXCR on the 5' RACE reads. Of approximately 1,700,000 distinct CDR3 sequences listed, roughly two fifths are singletons. V lost 3 bases to trimming and J lost 7 bases, with 13 bases between them. The CDR3 has 14 residues. The germline V gene has CDR1 MNHEY and CDR2 SMNVEV (reference sequence). What was sequenced was blood. J is TRBJ2-1 and V is TRBV27, with a tentative D call TRBD2 (6 bases). This clonotype originated in a human donor in good health. CDR3 loop: CASSFTRGLNEQFF. CDR3 bases: TGTGCCAGCAGTTTTACTAGAGGACTAAATGAGCAGTTCTTC.